A selection of T cell receptor beta chains follows, all from one sample in a study of a mutant IDH1 vaccine in newly diagnosed glioma. Some clones are missing from TCRdb's copy, which holds only in-frame ones; the method was immunoSEQ multiplex PCR. This sample has some 26,000 clones; approximately 78% occur once, and the top ten carry approximately 17%. No antigen has been assigned to these receptors. Specimen: PBMCs, collected from a glioma patient whose treatment included an IDH1 peptide vaccine. These receptors all stem from a woman in her 30s with glioma. Each CDR3 is given with its conserved first and last residue.

TRBJ2-1	TRBV4-3	CASSQDFRAEQFF
TRBJ1-1	TRBV12-5	CASERTGNTEAFF
TRBJ1-2	TRBV30	CAWSVRQGFYGYTF
TRBJ2-1	TRBV6-5	CASGWTGGGNEQFF
TRBJ1-2	TRBV5-1	CASSLGDTLGYGYTF
TRBJ1-1	TRBV7-3	CASSIGTGNTEAFF
TRBJ1-1	TRBV6-5	CASSLGWGTEAFF
TRBJ2-7	TRBV6-5	CASTRGDSYEQYF
TRBJ2-1	TRBV7-9	CASSRTGGDYNEQFF
TRBJ1-4	TRBV10-2	CASTRGEGEKLFF
TRBJ2-1	TRBV12-5	CASGRTSGAREQFF
TRBJ1-5	TRBV27	CASSEDGSLGQPQHF
TRBJ1-5	TRBV7-8	CASSLGRVGQPQHF
TRBJ2-2	TRBV27	CASNPRGLAGVYTGELFF
TRBJ1-2	TRBV5-6	CASRKGETVLEPYTF
TRBJ2-5	TRBV5-6	CASSWSGLQETQYF